The 7 T cell receptor beta chains below were found in one sample sequenced in a study of T cells in Graves' hyperthyroidism and ophthalmopathy. RNA transcripts served as the template for amplifying TCR beta CDR3 regions. TCR CDR3 regions were first amplified by RT-PCR with HTBI primers. TCRdb analysed the multiplex PCR reads with MiXCR anew, one entry per CDR3 protein. The data contain approximately 620,000 distinct CDR3 sequences, about 16% of them singletons. What was sequenced was blood. Every receptor here comes from a woman in her 40s with Graves' ophthalmopathy.

For this clonotype: This may be a read error: a much more frequent sequence differs by one nucleotide. The chain joins TRBV3-1 to TRBJ2-5; D is unclear. CDR3 length: 15 amino acids. V was trimmed by 6 bases and J by 4 bases, leaving 18 bases between them. The germline CDR1 and CDR2 sequences are LGHDT and YNNKEL (reference sequence). The CDR3 nucleotides are TGTGCCAGCAGACGAAGCGAAGACAACCGAGAGACCCAGTACTTC. This translates into CASRRSEDNRETQYF.

A few counts support this clonotype. The gene calls are TRBV20-1 and TRBJ2-3, with a possible D match to TRBD2 (6 bases). The CDR3 is 15 amino acids. The V gene lost 1 base and the J gene lost 4 bases, with 15 bases spanning the gap. Per germline, CDR1 DFQATT and CDR2 SNEGSKA (reference sequence). In DNA form, the CDR3 reads TGCAGTGCTAGAGTCCCGGGACTTGGGCCAGATACGCAGTATTTT. It specifies CSARVPGLGPDTQYF.

Here the CDR3 reads CASSQDRAPKGGELFF. The CDR3, as DNA: TGTGCCAGCAGCCAAGATCGCGCCCCCAAGGGCGGGGAGCTGTTTTTT. This chain connects TRBV3-1 to TRBJ2-2; no definite D call. CDR3 size: 16 residues. The V end lost 0 bases, the J end lost 7 bases, and 15 bases lay between the germline ends. Germline CDR1 reads LGHDT; CDR2 reads YNNKEL (reference sequence). Together with reference TRBV3-1 and TRBJ2-2, the CDR3 gives the full variable domain: DTAVSQTPKYLVTQMGNDKSIKCEQNLGHDTMYWYKQDSKKFLKIMFSYNNKELIINETVPNRFSPKSPDKAHLNLHINSLELGDSAVYFCASSQDRAPKGGELFFGEGSRLTVL.

This clonotype was counted between two and nine times. The rearrangement links TRBV12-3 or TRBV12-4 to TRBJ2-2; D call uncertain. Trimming removed 3 bases at V and 4 bases at J, with 9 bases between. The CDR3 has 14 residues. CDR3 nucleotides: TGTGCCAGCAGTTTTATTCGGAGCACCGGGGAGCTGTTTTTT. It yields the protein CASSFIRSTGELFF.

The table lists this clonotype with many counts. The CDR3 protein is CASNGVGDLNTEAFF. The DNA of the CDR3 is TGTGCCAGTAACGGCGTGGGGGACTTGAACACTGAAGCTTTCTTT. The chain recombines TRBV19 with TRBJ1-1, with D possibly being TRBD1 (5 bases). Trimming removed 7 bases from V and 0 bases from J, with 15 bases in between. This CDR3 is built from 15 residues. Looked up from germline, CDR1 is LNHDA and CDR2 is SQIVND (reference sequence).

This clonotype was found many times. The rearrangement joins TRBV20-1 to TRBJ2-7; 10 positions match TRBD2. V dropped 1 base and J dropped 5; count of bases not matched to a gene: 5. The CDR3 spans 14 residues. CDR1 DFQATT and CDR2 SNEGSKA come from the germline V gene (reference sequence). The CDR3 sequence: CSARASGGPHEQYF. The CDR3 DNA follows: TGCAGTGCTAGAGCTAGCGGGGGTCCCCACGAGCAGTACTTC.

This clonotype was seen at least ten times. The V and J genes are TRBV3-1 and TRBJ2-1; D possibly corresponds to TRBD1 (6 bases). The V gene lost 5 bases and the J gene lost 0 bases, with 14 bases spanning the gap. The CDR3 runs to 16 residues. CDR1 LGHDT and CDR2 YNNKEL come from the germline V gene (reference sequence). As DNA, the CDR3 is TGTGCCAGCAGCTTCCTAGGACAGAGCTCCTACAATGAGCAGTTCTTC. Its translation is CASSFLGQSSYNEQFF.